This T cell receptor (beta chain) was captured by sequencing in a study of shared clonotypes between healthy human individuals. Across the study: The plates for each donor numbered three CD4 naive, three CD4 memory, two CD8 naive and one CD8 memory.

V trimming: 4 bases; J trimming: 10 bases; junction bases outside the gene matches: 16. The CDR3 is made up of 15 amino acids. Germline values: CDR1 MNHEY, CDR2 SVGAGI. General study findings and limits: Sampling used blood alone; tissue repertoires probably differ.

TCRdb keeps only in-frame clones here, not all; method: immunoSEQ multiplex PCR. The sample includes roughly 2,000,000 clones, around 95% of them seen just once. Terminally differentiated effector memory CD45RA+ cells were excluded from the naive CD8 cells, which were CD45RO-negative and positively selected for CCR7. Each of the donors was a healthy adult who was HIV-negative and had not had a recent acute infection or vaccination. About this clone itself: Its antigen is undetermined.

The V gene is TRBV6-5, the J gene TRBJ2-7, with 7 bases lining up with TRBD1. This clonotype was sampled from a man aged 18 to 35 in good health. Some clones in this sample may be carry-over from other donors' samples. Sequenced material: naive CD8+ T cells from PBMCs. The CDR3 is CASSSVDRDYPKQYF. The DNA of the CDR3 is TGTGCCAGCAGTTCCGTCGACAGGGATTACCCGAAACAGTACTTC.